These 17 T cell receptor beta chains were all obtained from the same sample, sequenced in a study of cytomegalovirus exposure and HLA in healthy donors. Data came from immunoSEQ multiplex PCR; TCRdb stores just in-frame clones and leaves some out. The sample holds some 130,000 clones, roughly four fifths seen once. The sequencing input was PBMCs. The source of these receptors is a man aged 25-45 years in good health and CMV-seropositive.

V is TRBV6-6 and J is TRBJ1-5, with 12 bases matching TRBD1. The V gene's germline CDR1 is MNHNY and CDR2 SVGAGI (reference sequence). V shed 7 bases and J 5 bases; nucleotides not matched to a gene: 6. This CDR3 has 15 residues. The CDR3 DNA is TGTGCCAGCACCGGGACAGGGGGCTATTATCAGCCCCAGCATTTT. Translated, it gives CASTGTGGYYQPQHF.

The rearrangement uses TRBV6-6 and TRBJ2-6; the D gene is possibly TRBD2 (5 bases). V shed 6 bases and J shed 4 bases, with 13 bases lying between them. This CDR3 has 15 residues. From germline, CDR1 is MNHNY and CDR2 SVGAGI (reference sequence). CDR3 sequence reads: CASRKRVEGANVLTF. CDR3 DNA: TGTGCCAGCAGGAAGAGGGTGGAAGGGGCCAACGTCCTGACTTTC.

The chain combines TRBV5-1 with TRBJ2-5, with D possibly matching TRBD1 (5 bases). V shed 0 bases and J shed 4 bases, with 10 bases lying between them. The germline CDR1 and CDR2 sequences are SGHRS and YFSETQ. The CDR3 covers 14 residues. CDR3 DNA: TGCGCCAGCAGCTTGGGACAAGGGGTAGAGACCCAGTACTTC. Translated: CASSLGQGVETQYF.

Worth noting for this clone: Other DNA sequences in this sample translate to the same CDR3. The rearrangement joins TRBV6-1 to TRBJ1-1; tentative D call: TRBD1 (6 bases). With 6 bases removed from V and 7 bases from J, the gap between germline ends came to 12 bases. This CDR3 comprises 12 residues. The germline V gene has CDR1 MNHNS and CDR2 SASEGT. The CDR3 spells CASRRQGSEAFF. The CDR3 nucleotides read TGTGCCAGCAGACGTCAGGGGAGTGAAGCTTTCTTT.

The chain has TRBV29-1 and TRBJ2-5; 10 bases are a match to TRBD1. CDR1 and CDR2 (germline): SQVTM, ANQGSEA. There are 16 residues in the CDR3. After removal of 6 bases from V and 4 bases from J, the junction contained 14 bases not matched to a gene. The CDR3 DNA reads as TGCAGCGTGCCGGGACAGGGGCAATCCGGGGGAGAGACCCAGTACTTC. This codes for CSVPGQGQSGGETQYF. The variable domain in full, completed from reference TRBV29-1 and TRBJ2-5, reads SAVISQKPSRDICQRGTSLTIQCQVDSQVTMMFWYRQQPGQSLTLIATANQGSEATYESGFVIDKFPISRPNLTFSTLTVSNMSPEDSSIYLCSVPGQGQSGGETQYFGPGTRLLVL.

The CDR3 DNA is TGTGCCAGCAGCTTGGCTCCCGGGACAGCCTATGGCTACACCTTC. This encodes CASSLAPGTAYGYTF. The chain combines TRBV5-5 with TRBJ1-2, with TRBD1 identical over 7 bases. The V segment lost 0 bases and the J segment 4 bases; nucleotides outside the gene matches: 6. Germline values: CDR1 SGHKS, CDR2 YYEKEE (reference sequence). The CDR3 extends over 15 amino acids.

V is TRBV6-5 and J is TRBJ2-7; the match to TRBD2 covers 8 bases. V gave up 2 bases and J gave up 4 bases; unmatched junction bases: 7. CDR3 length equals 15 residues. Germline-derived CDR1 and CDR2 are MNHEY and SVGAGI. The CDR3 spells CASSYLPGGLYEQYF. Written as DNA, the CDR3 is TGTGCCAGCAGTTACCTGCCGGGAGGGCTTTACGAGCAGTACTTC.

Here the CDR3 DNA reads TGTGCCAGTTCTCGAATTGGGCTAGCGGGAGAAGAGACCCAGTACTTC. This translates into CASSRIGLAGEETQYF. This chain joins TRBV27 and TRBJ2-5; the match to TRBD2 covers 10 bases. The CDR3 is 16 amino acids. The J segment lost 3 bases and the V segment lost 9 bases, leaving 13 bases of the junction unmatched. The germline V gene encodes CDR1 MNHEY and CDR2 SMNVEV (reference sequence).

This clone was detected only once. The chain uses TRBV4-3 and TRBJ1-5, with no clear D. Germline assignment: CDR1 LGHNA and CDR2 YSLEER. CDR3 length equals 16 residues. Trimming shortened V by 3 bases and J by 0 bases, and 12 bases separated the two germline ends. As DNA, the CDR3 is TGCGCCAGCAGCCAGCGAATCGGGGATAGCAATCAGCCCCAGCATTTT. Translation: CASSQRIGDSNQPQHF.

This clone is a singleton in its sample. CDR3 nucleotide sequence: TGTGCCAGCAGTTACGGGGACAGGGGAAGCTATGGCTACACCTTC. Its protein is CASSYGDRGSYGYTF. The chain carries TRBV6-6 and TRBJ1-2; 10 bases match TRBD1. This CDR3 comprises 15 residues. CDR1 is MNHNY, CDR2 SVGAGI, per germline (reference sequence). Trimming cost V 2 bases and J 4 bases; bases outside gene matches: 4.

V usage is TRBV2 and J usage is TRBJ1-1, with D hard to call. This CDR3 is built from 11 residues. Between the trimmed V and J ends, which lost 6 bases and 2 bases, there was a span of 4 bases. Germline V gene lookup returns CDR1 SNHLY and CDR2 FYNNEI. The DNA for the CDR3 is TGTGCCAGCAGCCTCAACACTGAAGCTTTCTTT. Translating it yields CASSLNTEAFF.

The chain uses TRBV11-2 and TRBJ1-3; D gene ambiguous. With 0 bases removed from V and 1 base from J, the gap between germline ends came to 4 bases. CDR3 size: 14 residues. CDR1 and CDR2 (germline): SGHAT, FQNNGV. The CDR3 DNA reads TGTGCCAGCAGCTTAGACCCATCTGGAAACACCATATATTTT. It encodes CASSLDPSGNTIYF.

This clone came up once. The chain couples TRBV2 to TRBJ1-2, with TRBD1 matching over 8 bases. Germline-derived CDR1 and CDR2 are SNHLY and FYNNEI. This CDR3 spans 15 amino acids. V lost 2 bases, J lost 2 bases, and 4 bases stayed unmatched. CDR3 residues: CASSERGQVNYGYTF. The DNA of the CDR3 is TGTGCCAGCAGTGAACGGGGACAGGTCAACTATGGCTACACCTTC.

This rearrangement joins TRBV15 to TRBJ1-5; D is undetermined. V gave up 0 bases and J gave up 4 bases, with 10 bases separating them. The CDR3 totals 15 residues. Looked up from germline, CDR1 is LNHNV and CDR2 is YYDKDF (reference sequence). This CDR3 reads CATSRDARSNQPQHF. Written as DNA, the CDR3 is TGTGCCACCAGCAGAGATGCGCGATCTAATCAGCCCCAGCATTTT.

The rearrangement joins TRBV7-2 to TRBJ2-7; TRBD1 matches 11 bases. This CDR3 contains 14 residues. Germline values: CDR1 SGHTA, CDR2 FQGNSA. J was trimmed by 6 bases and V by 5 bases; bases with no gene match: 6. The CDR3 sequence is CASSPRDRGSEQYF. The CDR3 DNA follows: TGTGCCAGCAGCCCTAGGGACAGGGGGTCCGAGCAGTACTTC.

The DNA of the CDR3 is TGTGCCAGCATGGACAGGGGAGGCGGCTACACCTTC. It is translated as CASMDRGGGYTF. The chain joins TRBV6-6 to TRBJ1-2; 9 bases align to TRBD1. Germline V gene data show CDR1 as MNHNY and CDR2 as SVGAGI (reference sequence). This CDR3 is built from 12 residues. The V and J ends lost 7 bases and 8 bases, in that order; junction bases with no gene match: 5.

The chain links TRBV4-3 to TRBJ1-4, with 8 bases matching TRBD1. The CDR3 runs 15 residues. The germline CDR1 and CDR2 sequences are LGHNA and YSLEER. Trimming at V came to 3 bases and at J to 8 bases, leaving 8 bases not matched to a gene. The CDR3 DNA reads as TGCGCCAGCAGCCAGAGACAGGGGATGGCGGAAAAACTGTTTTTT. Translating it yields CASSQRQGMAEKLFF.